The table lists the clone carrying this T cell receptor (beta chain) with many counts. The antigen remains unidentified. The CDR3 totals 14 residues. J gave up 5 bases and V 2 bases, and 1 base lay outside the gene matches. The germline V gene has CDR1 MNHNY and CDR2 SVGAGI (reference sequence). Heparinised blood was drawn once per donor, averaging about 0.11 L. This record belongs to a study of beta chain features in type 1 diabetes. Study-level background: Healthy donors resembled patients in age, gender and cell yields. Study results and caveats: Since sequencing was performed on cDNA, cells with high TCR expression could be over-represented. Shorter TCRB CDR3s, moderately but significantly so, marked every one of the four CD4+ subsets in Type 1 diabetes patients.

Expressed TCRB transcripts were sequenced because the isolated RNA had all been reverse transcribed beforehand. Generated by immunoSEQ multiplex PCR, the TCRdb table keeps only in-frame clones and is missing some. The sample holds some 350,000 clones; around 9.6% are singletons and the top ten take over 0.45%. The genes are TRBV6-6 and TRBJ1-5, with 9 bases identical to TRBD1. This receptor was taken from a man between 25 and 39 years old with type 1 diabetes. Sample: central memory CD4+ T cells from blood. The CDR3 nucleotides are TGTGCCAGCAGTTACGGGACAGGGTATCAGCCCCAGCATTTT. Its protein is CASSYGTGYQPQHF.